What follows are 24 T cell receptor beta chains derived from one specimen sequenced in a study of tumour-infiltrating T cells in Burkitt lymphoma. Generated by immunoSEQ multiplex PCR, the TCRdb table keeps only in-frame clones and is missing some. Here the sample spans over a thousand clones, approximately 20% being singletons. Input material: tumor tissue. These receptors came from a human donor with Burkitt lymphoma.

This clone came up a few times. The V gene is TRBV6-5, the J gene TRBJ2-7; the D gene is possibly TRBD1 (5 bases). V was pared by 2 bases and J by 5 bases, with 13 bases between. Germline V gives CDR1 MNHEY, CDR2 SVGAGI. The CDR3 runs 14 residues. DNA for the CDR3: TGTGCCAGCAGTTACGACAGAGCCCCTGACGAGCAGTACTTC. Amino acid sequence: CASSYDRAPDEQYF.

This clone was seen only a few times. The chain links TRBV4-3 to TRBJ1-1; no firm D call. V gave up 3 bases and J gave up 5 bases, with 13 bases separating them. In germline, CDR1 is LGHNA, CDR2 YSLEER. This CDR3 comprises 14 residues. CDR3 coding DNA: TGCGCCAGCAGCCAGTGGGTTGCGGGGACTGAAGCTTTCTTT. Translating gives CASSQWVAGTEAFF.

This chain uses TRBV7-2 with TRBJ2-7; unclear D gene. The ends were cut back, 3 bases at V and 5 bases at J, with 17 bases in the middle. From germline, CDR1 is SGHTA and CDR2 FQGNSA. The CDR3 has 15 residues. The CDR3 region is CASSFYRSSWDEQYF. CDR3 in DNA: TGTGCCAGCAGCTTCTACCGCTCCAGCTGGGACGAGCAGTACTTC.

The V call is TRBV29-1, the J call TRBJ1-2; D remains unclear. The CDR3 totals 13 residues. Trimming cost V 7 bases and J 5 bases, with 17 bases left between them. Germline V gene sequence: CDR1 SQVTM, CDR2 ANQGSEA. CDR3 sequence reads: CSARIDNSYGYTF. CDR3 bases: TGCAGCGCCCGGATCGATAACTCTTATGGCTACACCTTC.

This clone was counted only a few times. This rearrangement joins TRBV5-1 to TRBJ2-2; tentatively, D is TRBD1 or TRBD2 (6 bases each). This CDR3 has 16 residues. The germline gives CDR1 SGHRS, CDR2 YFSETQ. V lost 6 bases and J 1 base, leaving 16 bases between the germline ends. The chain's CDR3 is CASTPVRGLNTGELFF. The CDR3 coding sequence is TGCGCCAGCACACCGGTACGGGGGCTGAACACCGGGGAGCTGTTTTTT.

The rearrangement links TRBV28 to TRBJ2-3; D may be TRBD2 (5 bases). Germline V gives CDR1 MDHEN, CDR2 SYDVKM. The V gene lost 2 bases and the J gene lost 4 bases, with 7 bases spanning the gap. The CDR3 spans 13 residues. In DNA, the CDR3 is TGTGCCAGCAGTTTAGGGAGTCCAGATACGCAGTATTTT. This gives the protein CASSLGSPDTQYF.

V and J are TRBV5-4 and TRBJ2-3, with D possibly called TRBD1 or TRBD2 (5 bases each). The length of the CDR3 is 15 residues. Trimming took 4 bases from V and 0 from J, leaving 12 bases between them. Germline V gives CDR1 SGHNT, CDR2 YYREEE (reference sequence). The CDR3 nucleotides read TGTGCCAGCAGCCGGGGCCAGTCCAGCACAGATACGCAGTATTTT. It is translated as CASSRGQSSTDTQYF. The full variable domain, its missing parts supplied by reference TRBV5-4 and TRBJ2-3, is ETGVTQSPTHLIKTRGQQVTLRCSSQSGHNTVSWYQQALGQGPQFIFQYYREEENGRGNFPPRFSGLQFPNYSSELNVNALELDDSALYLCASSRGQSSTDTQYFGPGTRLTVL.

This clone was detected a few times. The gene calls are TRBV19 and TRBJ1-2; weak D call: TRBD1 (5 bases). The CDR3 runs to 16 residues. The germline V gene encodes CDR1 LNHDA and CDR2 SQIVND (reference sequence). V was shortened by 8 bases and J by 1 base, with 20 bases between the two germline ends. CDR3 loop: CASRKTANADNYGYTF. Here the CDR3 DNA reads TGTGCCAGTCGAAAGACAGCAAACGCGGATAACTATGGCTACACCTTC.

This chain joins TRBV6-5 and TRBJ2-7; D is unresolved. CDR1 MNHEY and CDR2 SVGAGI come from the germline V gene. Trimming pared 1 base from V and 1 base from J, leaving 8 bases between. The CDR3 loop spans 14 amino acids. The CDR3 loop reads CASSYFGKSYEQYF. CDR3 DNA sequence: TGTGCCAGCAGTTACTTTGGGAAGTCCTACGAGCAGTACTTC.

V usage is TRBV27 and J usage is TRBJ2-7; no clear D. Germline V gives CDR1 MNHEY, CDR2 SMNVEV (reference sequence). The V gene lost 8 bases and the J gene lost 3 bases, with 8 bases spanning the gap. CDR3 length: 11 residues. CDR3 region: CASRWGYEQYF. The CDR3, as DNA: TGTGCCAGCCGGTGGGGCTACGAGCAGTACTTC.

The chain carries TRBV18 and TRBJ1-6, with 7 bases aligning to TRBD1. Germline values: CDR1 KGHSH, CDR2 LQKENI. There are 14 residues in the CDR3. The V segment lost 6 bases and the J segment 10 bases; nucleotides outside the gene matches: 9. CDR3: CASSRQGSESPLHF. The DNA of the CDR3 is TGTGCCAGCTCGCGACAGGGCAGCGAGTCACCCCTCCACTTT. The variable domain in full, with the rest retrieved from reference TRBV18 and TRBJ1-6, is NAGVMQNPRHLVRRRGQEARLRCSPMKGHSHVYWYRQLPEEGLKFMVYLQKENIIDESGMPKERFSAEFPKEGPSILRIQQVVRGDSAAYFCASSRQGSESPLHFGNGTRLTVT.

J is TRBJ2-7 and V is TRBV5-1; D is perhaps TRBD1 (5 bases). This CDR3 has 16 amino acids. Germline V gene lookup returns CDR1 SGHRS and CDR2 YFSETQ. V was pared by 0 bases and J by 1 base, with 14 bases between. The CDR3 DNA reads TGCGCCAGCAGCTTGGCAGGGTCAAGTTGGTCCTACGAGCAGTACTTC. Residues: CASSLAGSSWSYEQYF.

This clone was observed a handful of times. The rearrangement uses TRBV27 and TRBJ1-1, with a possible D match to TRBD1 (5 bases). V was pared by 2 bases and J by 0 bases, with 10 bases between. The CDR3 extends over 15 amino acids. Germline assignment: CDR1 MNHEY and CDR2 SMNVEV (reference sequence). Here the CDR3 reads CASSLRQDMNTEAFF. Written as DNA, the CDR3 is TGTGCCAGCAGTTTACGGCAGGACATGAACACTGAAGCTTTCTTT.

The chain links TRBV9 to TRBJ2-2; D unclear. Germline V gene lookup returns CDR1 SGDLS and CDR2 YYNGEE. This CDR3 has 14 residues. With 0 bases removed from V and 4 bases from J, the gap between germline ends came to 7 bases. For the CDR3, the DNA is TGTGCCAGCAGCGTAGCTCAACTCACCGGGGAGCTGTTTTTT. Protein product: CASSVAQLTGELFF.

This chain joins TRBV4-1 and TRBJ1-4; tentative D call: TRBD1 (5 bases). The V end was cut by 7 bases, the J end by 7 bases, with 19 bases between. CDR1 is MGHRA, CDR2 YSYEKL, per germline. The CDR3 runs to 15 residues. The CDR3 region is CASIPREGFGEKLFF. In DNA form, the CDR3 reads TGCGCCAGCATCCCAAGGGAGGGGTTCGGTGAAAAACTGTTTTTT.

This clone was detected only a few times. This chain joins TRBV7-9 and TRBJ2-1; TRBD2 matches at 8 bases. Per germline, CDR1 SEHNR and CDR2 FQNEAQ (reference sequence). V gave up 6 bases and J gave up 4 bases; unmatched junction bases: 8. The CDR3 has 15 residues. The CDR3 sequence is CASRPTSGYYNEQFF. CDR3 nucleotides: TGTGCCAGCAGACCTACTAGCGGTTATTACAATGAGCAGTTCTTC.

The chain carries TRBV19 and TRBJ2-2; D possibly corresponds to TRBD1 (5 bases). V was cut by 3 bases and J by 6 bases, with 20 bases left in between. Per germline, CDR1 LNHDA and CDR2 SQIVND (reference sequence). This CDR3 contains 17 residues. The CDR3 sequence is CASSIDSWQGFAGELFF. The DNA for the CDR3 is TGTGCCAGTAGTATCGATTCTTGGCAGGGTTTCGCCGGGGAGCTGTTTTTT.

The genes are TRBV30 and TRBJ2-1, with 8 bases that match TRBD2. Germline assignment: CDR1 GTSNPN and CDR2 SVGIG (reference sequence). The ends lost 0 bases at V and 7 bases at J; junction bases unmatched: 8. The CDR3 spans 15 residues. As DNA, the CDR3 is TGTGCCTGGAGTGTAACCGGGGGGGCCTTTAATGAGCAGTTCTTC. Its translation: CAWSVTGGAFNEQFF.

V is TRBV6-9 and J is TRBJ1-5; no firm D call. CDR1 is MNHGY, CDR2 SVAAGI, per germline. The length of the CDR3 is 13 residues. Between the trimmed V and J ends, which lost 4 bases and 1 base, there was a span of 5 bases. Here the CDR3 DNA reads TGTGCCAGCAGTTGGGCCAGCAATCAGCCCCAGCATTTT. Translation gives CASSWASNQPQHF.

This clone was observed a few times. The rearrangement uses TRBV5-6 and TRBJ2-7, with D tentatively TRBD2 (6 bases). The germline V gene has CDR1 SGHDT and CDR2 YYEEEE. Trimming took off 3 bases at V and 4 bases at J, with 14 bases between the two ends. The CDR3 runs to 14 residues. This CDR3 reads CASSYDGGPYEQYF. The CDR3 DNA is TGTGCCAGCAGCTACGACGGAGGGCCTTACGAGCAGTACTTC.

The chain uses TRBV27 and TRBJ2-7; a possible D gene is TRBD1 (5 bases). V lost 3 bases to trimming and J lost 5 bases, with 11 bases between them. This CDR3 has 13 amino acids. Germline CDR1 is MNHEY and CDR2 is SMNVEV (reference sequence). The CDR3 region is CASSLGHRHEQYF. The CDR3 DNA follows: TGTGCCAGCAGTTTGGGGCATAGGCACGAGCAGTACTTC.

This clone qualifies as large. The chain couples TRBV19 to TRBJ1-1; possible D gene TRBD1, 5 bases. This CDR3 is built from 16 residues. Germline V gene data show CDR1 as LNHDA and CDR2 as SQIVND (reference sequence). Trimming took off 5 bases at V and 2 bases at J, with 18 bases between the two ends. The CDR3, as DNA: TGTGCCAGTAGTCCCCTCGACCAGGGAACTAACACTGAAGCTTTCTTT. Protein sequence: CASSPLDQGTNTEAFF.

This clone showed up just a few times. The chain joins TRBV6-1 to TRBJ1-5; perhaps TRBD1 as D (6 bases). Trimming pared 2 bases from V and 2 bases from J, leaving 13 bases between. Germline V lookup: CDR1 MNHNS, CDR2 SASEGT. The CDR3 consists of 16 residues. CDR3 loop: CASSERPNRGNQPQHF. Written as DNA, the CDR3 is TGTGCCAGCAGTGAAAGGCCAAACAGGGGCAATCAGCCCCAGCATTTT.

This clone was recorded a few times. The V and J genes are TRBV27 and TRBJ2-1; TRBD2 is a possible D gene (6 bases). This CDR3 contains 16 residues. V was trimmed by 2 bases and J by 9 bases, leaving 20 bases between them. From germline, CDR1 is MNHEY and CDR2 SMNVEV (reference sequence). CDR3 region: CASSLQVAVQISEQFF. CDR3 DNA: TGTGCCAGCAGTTTACAGGTAGCGGTCCAGATTAGTGAGCAGTTCTTC.